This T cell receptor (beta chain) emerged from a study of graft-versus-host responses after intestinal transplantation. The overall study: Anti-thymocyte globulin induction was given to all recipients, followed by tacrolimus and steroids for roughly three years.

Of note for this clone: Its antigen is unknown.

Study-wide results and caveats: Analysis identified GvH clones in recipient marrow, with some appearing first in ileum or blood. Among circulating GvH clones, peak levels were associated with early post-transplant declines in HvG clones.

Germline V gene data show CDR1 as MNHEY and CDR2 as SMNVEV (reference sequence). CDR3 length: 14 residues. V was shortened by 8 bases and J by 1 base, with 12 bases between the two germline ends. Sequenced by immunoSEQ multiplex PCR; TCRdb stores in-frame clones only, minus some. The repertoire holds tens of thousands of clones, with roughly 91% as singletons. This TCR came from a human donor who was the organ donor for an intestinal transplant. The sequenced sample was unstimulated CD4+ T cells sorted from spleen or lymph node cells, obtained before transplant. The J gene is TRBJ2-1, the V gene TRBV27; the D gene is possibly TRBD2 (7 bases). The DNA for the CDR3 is TGTGCCAGCCAGGGAGGGGGTTCCTACAATGAGCAGTTCTTC. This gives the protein CASQGGGSYNEQFF.